These 32 T cell receptor beta chains originate from one sample sequenced in a study of post-analysis software for immune sequencing data. Which antigens these TCRs recognize remains unknown. General study findings and limits: Five or six TRBV segments, TRBV5-6, TRBV5-1 and TRBV20-1 among them, were found more frequent in patients than controls.

cDNA libraries of TCR beta carried unique molecular identifiers. Each CDR3 protein gets one entry after TCRdb re-called the PCR reads with MiXCR. The data hold 800,000 to 950,000 distinct CDR3 sequences, with 53% observed a single time. Sequencing input: blood. The receptor set was obtained from a girl between 5 and 17 years old with multiple sclerosis.

The chain links TRBV20-1 to TRBJ2-1; D gene ambiguous. There are 15 residues in the CDR3. From germline, CDR1 is DFQATT and CDR2 SNEGSKA (reference sequence). Trimming pared 4 bases from V and 4 bases from J, leaving 17 bases between. The CDR3 loop is CSAKRSSLLYNEQFF. The DNA for the CDR3 is TGCAGTGCTAAAAGGAGCTCGCTTTTATACAATGAGCAGTTCTTC.

This clonotype was picked up a small number of times. The chain recombines TRBV5-1 with TRBJ2-7, with D unresolved. Per the germline V gene, CDR1 is SGHRS and CDR2 is YFSETQ. V lost 2 bases, J lost 7 bases, and 16 bases lay in between. This CDR3 is 14 amino acids long. The CDR3 bases are TGCGCCAGCAGCTTCGGGCCTTCCCCATCTGAGCAGTACTTC. Its protein is CASSFGPSPSEQYF.

The V call is TRBV7-9, the J call TRBJ1-2, with 10 bases lining up with TRBD1. The CDR3 is made up of 14 amino acids. Germline V gene data show CDR1 as SEHNR and CDR2 as FQNEAQ (reference sequence). The junction had 10 bases not matched to a gene; V was cut back by 7 bases and J by 8 bases. CDR3 coding DNA: TGTGCCAGCACCCTAGACAGGGGGCTTAGCGGCTACACCTTC. This sequence encodes CASTLDRGLSGYTF.

This clonotype was seen only a few times. The chain employs TRBV20-1 and TRBJ2-5; 11 nucleotides agree with TRBD2. The CDR3 sequence is 15 residues long. CDR1 and CDR2 (germline): DFQATT, SNEGSKA (reference sequence). The V and J ends lost 2 bases and 3 bases, in that order; junction bases with no gene match: 5. CDR3 in DNA: TGCAGTGCTAGACCCTTGACTAGCGGGGAAGAGACCCAGTACTTC. This codes for CSARPLTSGEETQYF.

This chain links TRBV29-1 with TRBJ2-7; 11 positions match TRBD1. The trim removed 6 bases at V and 6 bases at J, leaving 4 bases unmatched. Germline V lookup: CDR1 SQVTM, CDR2 ANQGSEA. This CDR3 comprises 12 residues. Here the CDR3 reads CSVGTGGVEQYF. In DNA, the CDR3 is TGCAGCGTGGGGACAGGGGGTGTCGAGCAGTACTTC.

CDR3 sequence: CASSFRQGNSYEQYF. CDR3 DNA sequence: TGCGCCAGCAGCTTTAGACAGGGGAACTCCTACGAGCAGTACTTC. The chain links TRBV5-1 to TRBJ2-7; TRBD1 agrees at 8 bases. The germline V gene encodes CDR1 SGHRS and CDR2 YFSETQ. This CDR3 has 15 amino acids. Trimming cost V 2 bases and J 0 bases; bases outside gene matches: 4.

In its sample, this clonotype was seen a few times. CDR3 protein: CSVKVAGVTNEQFF. DNA for the CDR3: TGCAGCGTGAAGGTTGCGGGAGTCACCAATGAGCAGTTCTTC. The gene calls are TRBV29-1 and TRBJ2-1, with TRBD2 matching 7 bases. Germline-derived CDR1 and CDR2 are SQVTM and ANQGSEA. The ends lost 6 bases at V and 6 bases at J; junction bases unmatched: 11. This CDR3 is built from 14 residues.

This clonotype has only one observation. The chain employs TRBV29-1 and TRBJ2-5; D possibly corresponds to TRBD2 (6 bases). The CDR3 has 14 residues. Germline-derived CDR1 and CDR2 are SQVTM and ANQGSEA. The V and J ends lost 0 bases and 2 bases respectively, with 10 bases between them. The CDR3 coding sequence is TGCAGCGTTGAAGATGTCGGGGGACAAGAGACCCAGTACTTC. Protein product: CSVEDVGGQETQYF.

A few counts support this clonotype. The chain uses TRBV29-1 and TRBJ2-3, with TRBD2 identical over 13 bases. Per germline, CDR1 SQVTM and CDR2 ANQGSEA. Trimming took 2 bases from V and 5 from J; bases not matched to a gene: 1. CDR3 size: 14 residues. CDR3 amino acids: CSVERTSGGDTQYF. As DNA, the CDR3 is TGCAGCGTTGAACGGACTAGCGGGGGAGATACGCAGTATTTT.

This clonotype appeared a few times. The chain couples TRBV5-1 to TRBJ2-5; D uncertain. The germline V and J ends were trimmed by 4 bases and 5 bases, with 12 bases remaining between them. Germline CDR1 is SGHRS and CDR2 is YFSETQ. This CDR3 has 13 residues. CDR3 coding DNA: TGCGCCAGCAGCCCCCACCTCATGGAGACCCAGTACTTC. Protein: CASSPHLMETQYF.

The genes are TRBV20-1 and TRBJ2-5; 9 bases are shared with TRBD2. J lost 11 bases, V lost 7 bases, and 14 bases had no gene match. CDR1 and CDR2 from the germline V gene are DFQATT and SNEGSKA (reference sequence). The CDR3 has 13 residues. The CDR3 is CSVHSTSGYGQYF. CDR3 DNA: TGCAGTGTCCACTCGACTAGCGGCTACGGGCAGTACTTC.

The V and J genes are TRBV20-1 and TRBJ1-1, with TRBD1 identical over 7 bases. With 3 bases clipped from V and 0 bases from J, the junction kept 4 bases outside the gene matches. Germline V gene sequence: CDR1 DFQATT, CDR2 SNEGSKA (reference sequence). The CDR3 has 14 residues. DNA for the CDR3: TGCAGTGCTAGTTGGGGACAGTTGAACACTGAAGCTTTCTTT. This codes for CSASWGQLNTEAFF.

The chain uses TRBV14 and TRBJ2-7; tentative D call: TRBD2 (5 bases). Per germline, CDR1 SGHDN and CDR2 FVKESK. This CDR3 contains 15 residues. Trimming took 2 bases from V and 7 from J, leaving 18 bases between them. CDR3 DNA: TGTGCCAGCAGCCAAAACCCCGGGATGATGACTGAGCAGTACTTC. Amino acids: CASSQNPGMMTEQYF.

This chain uses TRBV12-5 with TRBJ1-4, with TRBD1 identical over 7 bases. J was trimmed by 1 base and V by 6 bases; bases with no gene match: 5. The CDR3 has 15 amino acids. Germline assignment: CDR1 LGHNT and CDR2 FRNRAP. The CDR3 sequence is CASGRGQVTNEKLFF. For the CDR3, the DNA is TGTGCTAGTGGCCGAGGACAGGTAACTAATGAAAAACTGTTTTTT.

This clonotype has just a few counts. This sequence joins TRBV11-2 and TRBJ2-5; D perhaps matches TRBD2 (6 bases). Germline V gives CDR1 SGHAT, CDR2 FQNNGV. Trimming pared 1 base from V and 5 bases from J, leaving 11 bases between. CDR3 length equals 14 residues. The CDR3 here is CASSLVASGETQYF. The CDR3 DNA is TGTGCCAGCAGCTTAGTAGCGAGCGGGGAGACCCAGTACTTC. Filled out from reference TRBV11-2 and TRBJ2-5, the complete variable domain reads EAGVAQSPRYKIIEKRQSVAFWCNPISGHATLYWYQQILGQGPKLLIQFQNNGVVDDSQLPKDRFSAERLKGVDSTLKIQPAKLEDSAVYLCASSLVASGETQYFGPGTRLLVL.

The CDR3 reads CASSTRQGGTDTQYF. CDR3 nucleotide sequence: TGTGCCAGCAGTACCCGCCAGGGGGGCACAGATACGCAGTATTTT. The chain recombines TRBV2 with TRBJ2-3; 7 bases line up with TRBD1. Unmatched junction bases numbered 6, after V lost 5 bases and J lost 1 base. Germline lookup yields CDR1 SNHLY and CDR2 FYNNEI. The CDR3 loop spans 15 amino acids.

The chain is built from TRBV7-8 and TRBJ1-2; the D gene is possibly TRBD1 (5 bases). The CDR3 consists of 16 residues. The germline V gene encodes CDR1 SGHVS and CDR2 FQNEAQ. Trimming took off 1 base at V and 8 bases at J, with 20 bases between the two ends. The DNA of the CDR3 is TGTGCCAGCAGCTTAGAGTCGCGGACACGCCTAGGAGGCTACACCTTC. The encoded protein is CASSLESRTRLGGYTF.

The chain carries TRBV20-1 and TRBJ2-7, with 11 bases identical to TRBD2. This CDR3 comprises 17 residues. The junction had 13 bases not matched to a gene; V was cut back by 0 bases and J by 6 bases. Looked up from germline, CDR1 is DFQATT and CDR2 is SNEGSKA (reference sequence). DNA for the CDR3: TGCAGTGCTAGAGATATACTACTAGCGGGAGCTTTGGGCGAGCAGTACTTC. Translating it yields CSARDILLAGALGEQYF.

This clonotype was seen more than once but under ten times. The chain recombines TRBV29-1 with TRBJ2-1; D remains ambiguous. The germline gives CDR1 SQVTM, CDR2 ANQGSEA. Trimming left V 7 bases short and J 7 bases short, with 11 bases between. The CDR3 consists of 11 residues. The CDR3 nucleotides read TGCAGCGCCGAAATCCGAAATGAGCAGTTCTTC. It codes for CSAEIRNEQFF.

V and J are TRBV12-3 or TRBV12-4 and TRBJ1-2, with D unresolved. This CDR3 spans 15 amino acids. V was pared by 0 bases and J by 5 bases, with 13 bases between. The CDR3 nucleotides read TGTGCCAGCAGTTTAGCGCTTATGGGCGCTTATGGCTACACCTTC. Translating it yields CASSLALMGAYGYTF.

The V call is TRBV6-5, the J call TRBJ1-2, with D perhaps matching TRBD1 (5 bases). This CDR3 region has 15 residues. V was trimmed by 5 bases and J by 0 bases, leaving 13 bases between them. Germline CDR1 and CDR2: MNHEY and SVGAGI. The CDR3, as DNA: TGTGCCAGCAGTCGCGGGACCGAGGCTAACTATGGCTACACCTTC. Translation: CASSRGTEANYGYTF.

The V gene is TRBV7-8, the J gene TRBJ2-1; no reliable D call. The germline V gene has CDR1 SGHVS and CDR2 FQNEAQ. V lost 4 bases, J lost 10 bases, and 11 bases lay in between. The CDR3 has 12 residues. The CDR3 loop reads CASSWSAGEQFF. The CDR3 bases are TGTGCCAGCAGCTGGTCGGCCGGGGAGCAGTTCTTC.

The genes are TRBV9 and TRBJ1-1, with D uncertain. Looked up from germline, CDR1 is SGDLS and CDR2 is YYNGEE. V lost 1 base to trimming and J lost 0 bases, with 19 bases between them. The length of the CDR3 is 18 residues. CDR3 loop: CASSVTPFGGYMNTEAFF. CDR3 nucleotide sequence: TGTGCCAGCAGCGTAACGCCGTTTGGTGGCTACATGAACACTGAAGCTTTCTTT.

The rearrangement links TRBV9 to TRBJ2-2, with D perhaps matching TRBD1 (5 bases). The ends were cut back, 0 bases at V and 1 base at J, with 13 bases in the middle. Germline V gene sequence: CDR1 SGDLS, CDR2 YYNGEE. The CDR3 is made up of 17 amino acids. The CDR3 bases are TGTGCCAGCAGCGTAGCTGGGGCAGGGTGGAACACCGGGGAGCTGTTTTTT. As protein: CASSVAGAGWNTGELFF.

The chain links TRBV29-1 to TRBJ2-7; 13 bases align to TRBD2. This CDR3 is built from 15 residues. Per germline, CDR1 SQVTM and CDR2 ANQGSEA. V trimming: 3 bases; J trimming: 2 bases; junction bases outside the gene matches: 4. In DNA, the CDR3 is TGCAGCGTTGAGACTAGCGGGAGGAATACCTACGAGCAGTACTTC. This sequence encodes CSVETSGRNTYEQYF.

Note on this clonotype: At one boundary the junction diverges from the germline segment, which might be a read error. V and J are TRBV28 and TRBJ2-7; D not certain. The CDR3 sequence is 11 residues long. In germline, CDR1 is MDHEN, CDR2 SYDVKM. Written as DNA, the CDR3 is TGTGCCGGCAGTTTTGGGTACGAGCAGTACTTC. This encodes CAGSFGYEQYF.

This clonotype was observed a few times. The rearrangement joins TRBV29-1 to TRBJ2-6, with 10 bases fitting TRBD1. CDR3 length equals 16 residues. V lost 3 bases, J lost 5 bases, and 7 bases stayed unmatched. In germline, CDR1 is SQVTM, CDR2 ANQGSEA. Here the CDR3 reads CSVEVGQGYRANVLTF. CDR3 nucleotide sequence: TGCAGCGTTGAGGTGGGACAGGGGTATCGGGCCAACGTCCTGACTTTC.

The rearrangement links TRBV15 to TRBJ1-2; 8 bases map to TRBD1. CDR3 size: 19 residues. J gave up 6 bases and V 0 bases, and 18 bases lay outside the gene matches. Germline CDR1 LNHNV, CDR2 YYDKDF (reference sequence). The CDR3 sequence: CATSRDRTVGQGGRNGYTF. The CDR3 DNA reads as TGTGCCACCAGCAGAGATAGGACAGTTGGACAGGGCGGCCGTAATGGCTACACCTTC.

There are a few counts of this clonotype. V gene TRBV20-1 combines with J gene TRBJ2-1; weak D call: TRBD2 (6 bases). Per germline, CDR1 DFQATT and CDR2 SNEGSKA (reference sequence). This CDR3 contains 13 residues. V shed 3 bases and J shed 6 bases, with 12 bases lying between them. The CDR3: CSASVASANEQFF. The DNA for the CDR3 is TGCAGTGCTAGCGTGGCTAGCGCCAATGAGCAGTTCTTC.

This clonotype was counted a few times. This sequence joins TRBV7-3 and TRBJ2-3; 7 bases match TRBD2. CDR1 SGHTA and CDR2 FQGTGA come from the germline V gene. V shed 4 bases, J shed 1 base, and the junction held 5 bases outside the gene matches. The CDR3 totals 15 residues. The CDR3 DNA reads as TGTGCCAGCAGCTCTGCGGGGGAGCGCACAGATACGCAGTATTTT. This codes for CASSSAGERTDTQYF. Variable domain in full (rest from reference TRBV7-3 and TRBJ2-3): GAGVSQTPSNKVTEKGKYVELRCDPISGHTALYWYRQSLGQGPEFLIYFQGTGAADDSGLPNDRFFAVRPEGSVSTLKIQRTERGDSAVYLCASSSAGERTDTQYFGPGTRLTVL.

The genes are TRBV9 and TRBJ2-7, with D perhaps TRBD2 (6 bases). There are 14 residues in the CDR3. Germline V gene data show CDR1 as SGDLS and CDR2 as YYNGEE. V was trimmed by 2 bases and J by 7 bases, leaving 16 bases between them. CDR3 sequence (DNA): TGTGCCAGCAGCGTGCACGGGAGTGCTGGGGAGCAGTACTTC. This encodes CASSVHGSAGEQYF. Drawing the rest from reference TRBV9 and TRBJ2-7, the complete variable domain is DSGVTQTPKHLITATGQRVTLRCSPRSGDLSVYWYQQSLDQGLQFLIQYYNGEERAKGNILERFSAQQFPDLHSELNLSSLELGDSALYFCASSVHGSAGEQYFGPGTRLTVT.

This chain uses TRBV4-2 with TRBJ2-3; 9 bases line up with TRBD2. Germline V lookup: CDR1 LGHNA, CDR2 YNFKEQ. The CDR3 contains 17 residues. J lost 1 base, V lost 3 bases, and 8 bases had no gene match. The CDR3 bases are TGTGCCAGCAGCCAGGCCCCGGTAGCGGGGGGCACAGATACGCAGTATTTT. Translated, it gives CASSQAPVAGGTDTQYF.